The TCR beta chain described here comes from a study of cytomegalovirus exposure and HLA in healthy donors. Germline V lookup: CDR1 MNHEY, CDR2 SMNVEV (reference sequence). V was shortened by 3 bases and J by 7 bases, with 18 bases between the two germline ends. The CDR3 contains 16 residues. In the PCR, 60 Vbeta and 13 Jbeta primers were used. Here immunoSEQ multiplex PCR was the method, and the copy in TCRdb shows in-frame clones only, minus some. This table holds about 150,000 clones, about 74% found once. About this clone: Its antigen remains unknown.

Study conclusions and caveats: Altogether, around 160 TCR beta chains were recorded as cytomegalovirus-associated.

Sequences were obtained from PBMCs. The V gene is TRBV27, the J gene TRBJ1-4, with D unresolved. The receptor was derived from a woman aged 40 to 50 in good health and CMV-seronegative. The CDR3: CASSLREFREGEKLFF. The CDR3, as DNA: TGTGCCAGCAGTTTGCGAGAGTTTCGGGAGGGTGAAAAACTGTTTTTT.